These T cell receptor beta chains were read from a single sample in a study of T cells in localized non-small cell lung cancer. Clones were sequenced by immunoSEQ multiplex PCR, and TCRdb holds only the in-frame ones, with some missing. This sample has 15,000 to 20,000 clones, with 90% found just once. The sample was peripheral blood mononuclear cells, taken before any cancer treatment. The receptors were gathered from a woman aged 40 to 75 with stage III lung adenocarcinoma. The CDR3 runs from the conserved cysteine through the conserved F or W. The D gene is left open where the match is weak. Size values are once, few and many counts, or a class for expanded clones, and some rows have none.

j_gene: TRBJ1-5
v_gene: TRBV7-2
len: 13
d_gene: NA
abundance: NA
CDR3nt: TGTGCCAGCAGCCCCCGGCCCCGAGAGCCCCAGCATTTT
CDR3aa: CASSPRPREPQHF

j_gene: TRBJ2-3
v_gene: TRBV19
len: 17
d_gene: TRBD1
abundance: few
CDR3nt: TGTGCCAGCGAAAAGCTTCTGGGACAGGGCAGAACAGATACGCAGTATTTT
CDR3aa: CASEKLLGQGRTDTQYF

j_gene: TRBJ1-4
v_gene: TRBV19
len: 16
d_gene: NA
abundance: NA
CDR3nt: TGTGCCAGTAGTACAAGTCCGGGACAAAGTTTTGAAAAACTGTTTTTT
CDR3aa: CASSTSPGQSFEKLFF

j_gene: TRBJ1-2
v_gene: TRBV18
len: 13
d_gene: NA
abundance: NA
CDR3nt: TGTGCCAGCTCACCGGGGGGGAGCTATGGCTACACCTTC
CDR3aa: CASSPGGSYGYTF

j_gene: TRBJ1-1
v_gene: TRBV5-5
len: 16
d_gene: NA
abundance: once
CDR3nt: TGTGCCAGCAGCTTGGGTGTACGGGCGGGGAACACTGAAGCTTTCTTT
CDR3aa: CASSLGVRAGNTEAFF

j_gene: TRBJ1-2
v_gene: TRBV28
len: 16
d_gene: NA
abundance: once
CDR3nt: TGTGCCAGCAGTTTATTAACCGGGGAGGGGAACTATGGCTACACCTTC
CDR3aa: CASSLLTGEGNYGYTF

j_gene: TRBJ1-4
v_gene: TRBV5-1
len: 17
d_gene: TRBD1
abundance: NA
CDR3nt: TGCGCCAGCAGCCCAAATCTTGGGAGGGGACAGGCTGCAAAACTGTTTTTT
CDR3aa: CASSPNLGRGQAAKLFF

j_gene: TRBJ2-4
v_gene: TRBV7-9
len: 17
d_gene: NA
abundance: NA
CDR3nt: TGTGCCAGCAGCTTAGTGCGTCCGGTCGGGGCCAAAAACATTCAGTACTTC
CDR3aa: CASSLVRPVGAKNIQYF

j_gene: TRBJ2-5
v_gene: TRBV7-6
len: 11
d_gene: NA
abundance: NA
CDR3nt: TGTGCCAGCAGCGCCCAAGAGACCCAGTACTTC
CDR3aa: CASSAQETQYF

j_gene: TRBJ2-3
v_gene: TRBV4-3
len: 14
d_gene: NA
abundance: NA
CDR3nt: TGCGCCAGCAGCCGTGGCCGCCCAGGAGATACGCAGTATTTT
CDR3aa: CASSRGRPGDTQYF

j_gene: TRBJ2-5
v_gene: TRBV25-1
len: 16
d_gene: TRBD2
abundance: NA
CDR3nt: TGTGCCAGCAGTGAGAAACTAGCGGGAGTCCCTGAGACCCAGTACTTC
CDR3aa: CASSEKLAGVPETQYF

j_gene: TRBJ1-5
v_gene: TRBV27
len: 15
d_gene: NA
abundance: NA
CDR3nt: TGTGCCAGCAGTCCCCGGACCGGGCCAGGTCAGCCCCAGCATTTT
CDR3aa: CASSPRTGPGQPQHF

j_gene: TRBJ2-1
v_gene: TRBV6-6
len: 15
d_gene: TRBD2
abundance: NA
CDR3nt: TGTGCCAGCAGTTATCTGGGCGGGGGGGCCTATGAGCAGTTCTTC
CDR3aa: CASSYLGGGAYEQFF

j_gene: TRBJ2-7
v_gene: TRBV2
len: 13
d_gene: NA
abundance: NA
CDR3nt: TGTGCCAGCAGCCTACAGGGAATCGGCGAGCAGTACTTC
CDR3aa: CASSLQGIGEQYF

j_gene: TRBJ1-3
v_gene: TRBV4-2
len: 13
d_gene: NA
abundance: NA
CDR3nt: TGTGCCAGCAGCCAAAAAACATTCCAGGACTTATATTTT
CDR3aa: CASSQKTFQDLYF

j_gene: TRBJ2-7
v_gene: TRBV28
len: 12
d_gene: NA
abundance: NA
CDR3nt: TGTGCCAGCAGTTTTGCGGGCGACGAGCAGTACTTC
CDR3aa: CASSFAGDEQYF

j_gene: TRBJ2-1
v_gene: TRBV18
len: 15
d_gene: NA
abundance: NA
CDR3nt: TGTGCCAGCTCACCGCCGGGCCAAGGTGGCAATGAGCAGTTCTTC
CDR3aa: CASSPPGQGGNEQFF

j_gene: TRBJ1-2
v_gene: TRBV19
len: 13
d_gene: NA
abundance: NA
CDR3nt: TGTGCCAGTAGTATTCAGTCTTACTATGGCTACACCTTC
CDR3aa: CASSIQSYYGYTF

j_gene: TRBJ2-2
v_gene: TRBV19
len: 14
d_gene: NA
abundance: NA
CDR3nt: TGTGCCAGTAGTATCGTCAGACGAACCGGGGAGCTGTTTTTT
CDR3aa: CASSIVRRTGELFF

j_gene: TRBJ2-7
v_gene: TRBV19
len: 15
d_gene: TRBD1
abundance: NA
CDR3nt: TGTGCCAGTAGCCCTAGTAGGGACAGGTCCAACGAGCAGTACTTC
CDR3aa: CASSPSRDRSNEQYF

j_gene: TRBJ2-7
v_gene: TRBV6-6
len: 13
d_gene: NA
abundance: NA
CDR3nt: TGTGCCAGCAGTTACTCGAGTGGGGCCGGGCAGTACTTC
CDR3aa: CASSYSSGAGQYF

j_gene: TRBJ2-7
v_gene: TRBV20-1
len: 11
d_gene: NA
abundance: NA
CDR3nt: TGCAGTGCTAATTCAGGGCACGAGCAGTACTTC
CDR3aa: CSANSGHEQYF

j_gene: TRBJ2-1
v_gene: TRBV5-1
len: 14
d_gene: NA
abundance: NA
CDR3nt: TGCGCCAGCAGCTTGGCACCGGGGAGCAATGAGCAGTTCTTC
CDR3aa: CASSLAPGSNEQFF

j_gene: TRBJ2-1
v_gene: TRBV10-1
len: 15
d_gene: TRBD2
abundance: NA
CDR3nt: TGCGCCAGCAGTACTGGACTAGCGGGGAACAATGAGCAGTTCTTC
CDR3aa: CASSTGLAGNNEQFF

j_gene: TRBJ2-7
v_gene: TRBV5-5
len: 15
d_gene: TRBD1
abundance: NA
CDR3nt: TGTGCCAGCAGCGTCGGGACAGGGGGGGCCTACGAGCAGTACTTC
CDR3aa: CASSVGTGGAYEQYF

j_gene: TRBJ1-4
v_gene: TRBV19
len: 14
d_gene: NA
abundance: NA
CDR3nt: TGTGCCAGTAGTATTCTGGGATTTAATGAAAAACTGTTTTTT
CDR3aa: CASSILGFNEKLFF

j_gene: TRBJ1-5
v_gene: TRBV6-5
len: 14
d_gene: NA
abundance: once
CDR3nt: TGTGCCAGCAGTTACGACAGAAAATATCAGCCCCAGCATTTT
CDR3aa: CASSYDRKYQPQHF

j_gene: TRBJ1-2
v_gene: TRBV18
len: 14
d_gene: NA
abundance: NA
CDR3nt: TGTGCCAGCTCAATGGCCGAAAACCCCTATGGCTACACCTTC
CDR3aa: CASSMAENPYGYTF

j_gene: TRBJ1-2
v_gene: TRBV9
len: 15
d_gene: NA
abundance: NA
CDR3nt: TGTGCTTCCAGCCCCCGCGGAAGTAGAGGCGGTGGCTACACCTTC
CDR3aa: CASSPRGSRGGGYTF

j_gene: TRBJ1-4
v_gene: TRBV5-1
len: 13
d_gene: TRBD1
abundance: NA
CDR3nt: TGCGCCAGCAGCTCTGACAGGGAGGAAAAACTGTTTTTT
CDR3aa: CASSSDREEKLFF

j_gene: TRBJ2-5
v_gene: TRBV21-1
len: 17
d_gene: NA
abundance: NA
CDR3nt: TGTGCCAGCAGCAAATTCGGGAGACTAGGCGACGCTGAGACCCAGTACTTC
CDR3aa: CASSKFGRLGDAETQYF

j_gene: TRBJ1-1
v_gene: TRBV5-1
len: 16
d_gene: TRBD1
abundance: NA
CDR3nt: TGCGCCAGCAGCTTGGACCCACAGGGGGCAAGCACTGAAGCTTTCTTT
CDR3aa: CASSLDPQGASTEAFF

j_gene: TRBJ2-7
v_gene: TRBV11-2
len: 15
d_gene: TRBD1
abundance: NA
CDR3nt: TGTGCCAGCAGCCTCCAACCGGGACAGGACTACGAGCAGTACTTC
CDR3aa: CASSLQPGQDYEQYF

j_gene: TRBJ1-4
v_gene: TRBV7-2
len: 13
d_gene: NA
abundance: NA
CDR3nt: TGTGCCAGCAAGACGAATTCTCAGGGTCACCTGTTTTTT
CDR3aa: CASKTNSQGHLFF

j_gene: TRBJ1-2
v_gene: TRBV11-2
len: 18
d_gene: TRBD1
abundance: NA
CDR3nt: TGTGCCAGCAGCTTAGATTCCGGGACAGGGAGTCGGGCTTATGGCTACACCTTC
CDR3aa: CASSLDSGTGSRAYGYTF

j_gene: TRBJ1-2
v_gene: TRBV19
len: 14
d_gene: NA
abundance: NA
CDR3nt: TGTGCCAGTAGTATCCGGGAGGAGTTCTATGGCTACACCTTC
CDR3aa: CASSIREEFYGYTF

j_gene: TRBJ2-7
v_gene: TRBV27
len: 15
d_gene: NA
abundance: NA
CDR3nt: TGTGCCAGCATCCCCCGGGTGGGGGCATCCTACGAGCAGTACTTC
CDR3aa: CASIPRVGASYEQYF

j_gene: TRBJ2-3
v_gene: TRBV12-5
len: 18
d_gene: NA
abundance: few
CDR3nt: TGTGCTAGTGGTTTGGGGATGGACGGGTTATTAGGCACAGATACGCAGTATTTT
CDR3aa: CASGLGMDGLLGTDTQYF

j_gene: TRBJ2-2
v_gene: TRBV28
len: 13
d_gene: NA
abundance: NA
CDR3nt: TGTGCCAGCACGACTAGTTACACCGGGGAGCTGTTTTTT
CDR3aa: CASTTSYTGELFF

j_gene: TRBJ2-2
v_gene: TRBV4-1
len: 14
d_gene: NA
abundance: NA
CDR3nt: TGCGCCAGCAGCCAAGCCCCGGGGGCCGGGGAGCTGTTTTTT
CDR3aa: CASSQAPGAGELFF

j_gene: TRBJ1-5
v_gene: TRBV28
len: 14
d_gene: NA
abundance: NA
CDR3nt: TGTGCCAGCAGTCGTATACCAGGGTACCAGCCCCAGCATTTT
CDR3aa: CASSRIPGYQPQHF

j_gene: TRBJ2-1
v_gene: TRBV4-3
len: 16
d_gene: TRBD2
abundance: NA
CDR3nt: TGCGCCAGCAGCCGGATATCCATCGGGGGGGACAATGAGCAGTTCTTC
CDR3aa: CASSRISIGGDNEQFF

j_gene: TRBJ1-4
v_gene: TRBV10-3
len: 13
d_gene: NA
abundance: NA
CDR3nt: TGTGCCATCAGTACGACAGTTAATGAAAAACTGTTTTTT
CDR3aa: CAISTTVNEKLFF

j_gene: TRBJ2-2
v_gene: TRBV6-1
len: 14
d_gene: NA
abundance: NA
CDR3nt: TGTGCCAGCAAGGGGGAGATCGTTGCCGGGGAGCTGTTTTTT
CDR3aa: CASKGEIVAGELFF

j_gene: TRBJ1-1
v_gene: TRBV19
len: 13
d_gene: NA
abundance: NA
CDR3nt: TGTGCCAGTAGTAGCCGGGAGAACACTGAAGCTTTCTTT
CDR3aa: CASSSRENTEAFF

j_gene: TRBJ1-3
v_gene: TRBV25-1
len: 13
d_gene: NA
abundance: once
CDR3nt: TGTGCCAGCAGTGAATCCGGGGTCGCCACCATATATTTT
CDR3aa: CASSESGVATIYF

j_gene: TRBJ1-2
v_gene: TRBV5-6
len: 14
d_gene: NA
abundance: NA
CDR3nt: TGTGCCAGCAGCCCAGATCCAGGGGCGGTTGGCTACACCTTC
CDR3aa: CASSPDPGAVGYTF

j_gene: TRBJ2-3
v_gene: TRBV7-3
len: 14
d_gene: NA
abundance: few
CDR3nt: TGTGCCAGCAGCTTAGGAGGGGGGCCAGATACGCAGTATTTT
CDR3aa: CASSLGGGPDTQYF

j_gene: TRBJ2-5
v_gene: TRBV11-3
len: 13
d_gene: TRBD1
abundance: NA
CDR3nt: TGTGCCAGCAGCCCCGGGACAGAAGAGACCCAGTACTTC
CDR3aa: CASSPGTEETQYF

j_gene: TRBJ2-7
v_gene: TRBV27
len: 14
d_gene: NA
abundance: NA
CDR3nt: TGTGCCAGCAGTTTAACGAGGGGGGATACCGAGCAGTACTTC
CDR3aa: CASSLTRGDTEQYF

j_gene: TRBJ2-3
v_gene: TRBV29-1
len: 15
d_gene: TRBD2
abundance: NA
CDR3nt: TGCAGCGTCGGGGGGGACGGAGGCTACACAGATACGCAGTATTTT
CDR3aa: CSVGGDGGYTDTQYF

j_gene: TRBJ2-3
v_gene: TRBV2
len: 15
d_gene: TRBD2
abundance: NA
CDR3nt: TGTGCCAGCATGGGGACTAGCGGCCGCACAGATACGCAGTATTTT
CDR3aa: CASMGTSGRTDTQYF

j_gene: TRBJ2-3
v_gene: TRBV6-5
len: 15
d_gene: TRBD2
abundance: NA
CDR3nt: TGTGCCAGCAGTTACAGAGCGGGGGGTACAGATACGCAGTATTTT
CDR3aa: CASSYRAGGTDTQYF

j_gene: TRBJ2-7
v_gene: TRBV11-2
len: 14
d_gene: NA
abundance: NA
CDR3nt: TGTGCCAGCAGCTTACACTTAGCTGACTACGAGCAGTACTTC
CDR3aa: CASSLHLADYEQYF

j_gene: TRBJ1-2
v_gene: TRBV28
len: 12
d_gene: NA
abundance: NA
CDR3nt: TGTGCCAGCAGTTTGGAAAAGGATGGCTACACCTTC
CDR3aa: CASSLEKDGYTF

j_gene: TRBJ2-1
v_gene: TRBV11-2
len: 17
d_gene: NA
abundance: NA
CDR3nt: TGTGCCAGCAGCTTAAGTTCCAAGCGGACCCCTTACGGTGAGCAGTTCTTC
CDR3aa: CASSLSSKRTPYGEQFF

j_gene: TRBJ2-7
v_gene: TRBV2
len: 13
d_gene: TRBD1
abundance: NA
CDR3nt: TGTGCCAGCAGTGGGACAGGCTCCTACGAGCAGTACTTC
CDR3aa: CASSGTGSYEQYF